A few counts support the clone carrying this T cell receptor (beta chain). As yet, its antigen is unknown. The identical CDR3 is also encoded by other nucleotide sequences in the sample. This sample is part of a study of beta chain features in type 1 diabetes. Whole-study findings and limits: There was no resolution here of whether HLA type influences TCRB rearrangement.

Sorted CD4+ subsets: naive, central memory, regulatory, stem cell-like memory (CD45RO/CCR7/CD25/CD127/CD95/CD27 panel). Sequencing targeted expressed TCRB transcripts, as all isolated RNA had been reverse transcribed. The data were produced by immunoSEQ multiplex PCR, yet TCRdb's version contains in-frame clones alone and is incomplete. The data contain about 350,000 clones, around a fifth of them singletons. With 5 bases clipped from V and 3 bases from J, the junction kept 1 base outside the gene matches. This CDR3 region has 13 residues. Germline loops: CDR1 SEHNR, CDR2 FQNEAQ (reference sequence).

This clonotype was obtained from a woman aged 18-29 years in good health. The source material was naive CD4+ T cells from blood. The chain recombines TRBV7-9 with TRBJ1-1; 9 bases match TRBD1. This CDR3 is CASSRQGDTEAFF. Here the CDR3 DNA reads TGTGCCAGCAGCCGACAGGGGGACACTGAAGCTTTCTTT.